The clone carrying this T cell receptor (beta chain) was seen a few times. No antigen is known for it. Each of the donors was a healthy bone marrow donor. Deletions cut 4 bases from V and 3 bases from J, with 18 bases between. CDR3 size: 16 residues. From germline, CDR1 is SGHAT and CDR2 FQNNGV. 60 Vbeta and 13 Jbeta primers were used in PCR. Libraries were prepared by immunoSEQ multiplex PCR; TCRdb keeps only in-frame clonotypes and omits some of them. The top ten clones hold approximately 2.4% of a sample with roughly 130,000 clones, 84% of them seen once. This entry is derived from a study of cytomegalovirus exposure and HLA in healthy donors. Overall study context: Some 85 million unique TCRs from HLA-typed donors were held in an early data release.

Study observations and caveats: A later analysis reportedly identified an Asian-associated ancestry cluster as carrying fewer N-insertions than the 666-donor mean.

The source is a man aged 45-60 years in good health and CMV-seronegative. The sequenced sample was PBMCs. The rearrangement links TRBV11-2 to TRBJ1-1; D unclear. The CDR3 nucleotides are TGTGCCAGCAGCTCAGCCGCCGTTTTCGGGGACACTGAAGCTTTCTTT. Amino acid sequence: CASSSAAVFGDTEAFF. The whole variable domain, remainder taken from reference TRBV11-2 and TRBJ1-1, is EAGVAQSPRYKIIEKRQSVAFWCNPISGHATLYWYQQILGQGPKLLIQFQNNGVVDDSQLPKDRFSAERLKGVDSTLKIQPAKLEDSAVYLCASSSAAVFGDTEAFFGQGTRLTVV.